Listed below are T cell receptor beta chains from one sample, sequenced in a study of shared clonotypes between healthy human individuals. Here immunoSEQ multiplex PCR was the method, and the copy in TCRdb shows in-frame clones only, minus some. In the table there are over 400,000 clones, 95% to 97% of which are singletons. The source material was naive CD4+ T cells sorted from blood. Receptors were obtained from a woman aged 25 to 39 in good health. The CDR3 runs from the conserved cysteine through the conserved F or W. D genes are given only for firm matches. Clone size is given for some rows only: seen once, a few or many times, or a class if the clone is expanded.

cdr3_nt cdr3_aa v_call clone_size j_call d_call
TGTGCCAGCAGTTATGACAGTCGGAACACCGGGGAGCTGTTTTTT CASSYDSRNTGELFF TRBV6-6 NA TRBJ2-2 NA
TGTGCCAGCGGAAGACAGGCCGGGGAGCTGTTTTTT CASGRQAGELFF TRBV5-6 NA TRBJ2-2 NA
TGCGCCAGCAGCTTTAGCGAGACCCAAGAGACCCAGTACTTC CASSFSETQETQYF TRBV5-1 NA TRBJ2-5 NA
TGTGCCAGCACCCTGACAGGGGGTCAGCCCCAGCATTTT CASTLTGGQPQHF TRBV6-1 NA TRBJ1-5 TRBD1
TGTGCCAGCTCACCACCCTTGCGGGAACTTGGGTGGGGCAACGAGCAGTACTTC CASSPPLRELGWGNEQYF TRBV18 NA TRBJ2-7 NA
TGTGCCAGCAGTGGACGTCTAGCGGGAAAGAATGAGCAGTTCTTC CASSGRLAGKNEQFF TRBV2 NA TRBJ2-1 TRBD2
TGTGCCAGCAGCCGGAGCGAACCAGGGTATTGGGGCACAGATACGCAGTATTTT CASSRSEPGYWGTDTQYF TRBV4-2 NA TRBJ2-3 NA
TGTGCCAGCAGCCGGGCGGTCACATCGAGTGTGTCCTACGAGCAGTACTTC CASSRAVTSSVSYEQYF TRBV5-8 NA TRBJ2-7 NA
TGTGCCAGCAGCCCACAGCGGGATCTGCGCGAGCAGTACTTC CASSPQRDLREQYF TRBV7-2 NA TRBJ2-7 TRBD2
TGTGCCAGCAGCTCCCTACAGGTGAACACTGAAGCTTTCTTT CASSSLQVNTEAFF TRBV7-2 NA TRBJ1-1 NA
TGTGCCAGCAGTGATGAGGGTCTCGGAGATACGCAGTATTTT CASSDEGLGDTQYF TRBV6-4 NA TRBJ2-3 NA
TGTGCCAACAGTTCCGTTGGACTAGCGGGAGTTCGGGAGCAGTACTTC CANSSVGLAGVREQYF TRBV6-5 once TRBJ2-7 TRBD2
TGTGCCAGCAGTTCAGGGGTGGGCACTGAAGCTTTCTTT CASSSGVGTEAFF TRBV6-6 once TRBJ1-1 NA
TGTGCCAGCAGTTCGACCGCGGGAGCCTACAATGAGCAGTTCTTC CASSSTAGAYNEQFF TRBV28 NA TRBJ2-1 TRBD2
TGTGCCAGCAGTCCACCGACTAGCGGGATCGAGACCCAGTACTTC CASSPPTSGIETQYF TRBV28 NA TRBJ2-5 TRBD2
TGTGCCAGCAGCCAAGAGGGCGGGAGGTGGGACAATGAGCAGTTCTTC CASSQEGGRWDNEQFF TRBV4-2 NA TRBJ2-1 TRBD2
TGTGCCAGCAGTACAAAACAGGGTCAAGGTCGCAATCAGCCCCAGCATTTT CASSTKQGQGRNQPQHF TRBV27 NA TRBJ1-5 NA
TGTGCCAGCAGTGAAATCAATCAGCCCCAGCATTTT CASSEINQPQHF TRBV2 NA TRBJ1-5 NA
TGTGCCAGCAGTGCCCCTAACCGGGGTCCTCGACAGCCCCAGCATTTT CASSAPNRGPRQPQHF TRBV28 once TRBJ1-5 NA
TGTGCCAGCAGCTCGCGGCTAGCGGGAAACGAGCAGTACTTC CASSSRLAGNEQYF TRBV7-8 NA TRBJ2-7 TRBD2
TGTGCCAGCAGCGATAGCGGGAGAGGGTACGAGCAGTACTTC CASSDSGRGYEQYF TRBV11-2 NA TRBJ2-7 TRBD2
TGTGCCAGCAGCTTTGGGGAATCGAACACCGGGGAGCTGTTTTTT CASSFGESNTGELFF TRBV7-7 NA TRBJ2-2 NA
TGTGCCAGCAGAGGGGACCCCAATCAGCCCCAGCATTTT CASRGDPNQPQHF TRBV6-5 NA TRBJ1-5 NA
TGCGCCAGCAGCGACTCTAGCGGGAGTGGTGAGCAGTTCTTC CASSDSSGSGEQFF TRBV5-1 NA TRBJ2-1 TRBD2
TGTGCCAGCAGTTACTCTAGGCGGAGTGAGCAGTTCTTC CASSYSRRSEQFF TRBV6-6 NA TRBJ2-1 NA
TGCAGCGTTGCTAGCGGGAGTGGGGATACGCAGTATTTT CSVASGSGDTQYF TRBV29-1 once TRBJ2-3 TRBD2
TGTGCCACCAGCAGAGTTCTGACGGCCGAGCAGTTCTTC CATSRVLTAEQFF TRBV15 once TRBJ2-1 NA
TGTGCCAGCAGCTTAGAGGGGGCCCGGCAAGAGACCCAGTACTTC CASSLEGARQETQYF TRBV11-2 NA TRBJ2-5 NA
TGTGCCACACTCTTACAGGGTAATCAGCCCCAGCATTTT CATLLQGNQPQHF TRBV28 NA TRBJ1-5 NA
TGTGCCAGCAGCTATACCGGGACAGGGGACAATGAGCAGTTCTTC CASSYTGTGDNEQFF TRBV6-6 NA TRBJ2-1 TRBD1
TGTGCCAGCAGTGAAGAGCCGGGACTTACCTACGAGCAGTACTTC CASSEEPGLTYEQYF TRBV6-1 NA TRBJ2-7 NA
TGTGCCAGCAGCTTAGGCCAGGGGGACTATGGCTACACCTTC CASSLGQGDYGYTF TRBV11-2 NA TRBJ1-2 TRBD1
TGTGCCAGCAGTTTGTCGGGAGGGCCTTTAAGCACAGATACGCAGTATTTT CASSLSGGPLSTDTQYF TRBV27 NA TRBJ2-3 TRBD2
TGCGCCAGCAGCCAAGGTCCGGGACAGGGGCTCGAGCAGTACTTC CASSQGPGQGLEQYF TRBV4-1 NA TRBJ2-7 TRBD1
TGTGCCAGCACCCCATGGGAGCAGTACTTC CASTPWEQYF TRBV9 NA TRBJ2-7 NA
TGCGCCAGCAGCCCACAGGACCCTAACTCTGGAAACACCATATATTTT CASSPQDPNSGNTIYF TRBV5-1 NA TRBJ1-3 NA
TGTGCCAGCAGTGAATCGCAGGGGACTAATGAAAAACTGTTTTTT CASSESQGTNEKLFF TRBV2 NA TRBJ1-4 NA
TGTGCCAGTAGTATAGCCGACCCGGGACAATCCCCCCAGCATTTT CASSIADPGQSPQHF TRBV19 NA TRBJ1-5 NA
TGTGCCAGCAGCGCCGGACAGGGCAATCAGCCCCAGCATTTT CASSAGQGNQPQHF TRBV5-4 NA TRBJ1-5 TRBD1
TGTGCCACCAGCAGAAACCAAGAGACCCAGTACTTC CATSRNQETQYF TRBV15 NA TRBJ2-5 NA
TGCAGCGTACTGGGACAGGGGGTCGGAGAGACCCAGTACTTC CSVLGQGVGETQYF TRBV29-1 NA TRBJ2-5 TRBD1
TGCGCCAGCAGCTTGGTTGGGGACAGGGTCCAAGAGACCCAGTACTTC CASSLVGDRVQETQYF TRBV5-1 NA TRBJ2-5 TRBD1
TGTGCCTGCCCGACTGACCTAAGGGACATTCTTATCGCCTATAATTCACCCCTCCACTTT CACPTDLRDILIAYNSPLHF TRBV30 NA TRBJ1-6 NA
TGTGCCAGCAGGTCCAGGGGGCATGGCTCCTACAATGAGCAGTTCTTC CASRSRGHGSYNEQFF TRBV7-9 NA TRBJ2-1 TRBD1
TGTGCCAGCAGCTTGCGGGGCCTGAACACTGAAGCTTTCTTT CASSLRGLNTEAFF TRBV5-6 NA TRBJ1-1 NA